Following are 23 T cell receptor beta chains from one sample sequenced in a study of beta chain features in type 1 diabetes. Their antigens remain unidentified. Expressed TCRB transcripts were sequenced because the isolated RNA had all been reverse transcribed beforehand. Measured with immunoSEQ multiplex PCR; TCRdb has only the in-frame clones, and not every one. The table records under 350,000 clones, approximately 25% of them present only once. The study's findings and limits: There was a moderate but significant shortening of TCRB CDR3s in all four CD4+ subsets of Type 1 diabetes patients.

Specimen: naive CD4+ T cells from blood. The receptors here all came from a woman in her thirties with type 1 diabetes.

The chain uses TRBV7-9 and TRBJ2-3; 9 bases align to TRBD2. After removal of 5 bases from V and 2 bases from J, the junction contained 17 bases not matched to a gene. Germline CDR1 reads SEHNR; CDR2 reads FQNEAQ (reference sequence). The length of the CDR3 is 19 residues. This CDR3 reads CASSVPYLAGKRITDTQYF. The CDR3 nucleotides read TGTGCCAGCAGCGTACCCTACCTAGCGGGAAAACGAATCACAGATACGCAGTATTTT.

The chain employs TRBV2 and TRBJ1-5; 7 nucleotides align to TRBD1. V dropped 4 bases and J dropped 6; count of bases not matched to a gene: 6. Germline V gives CDR1 SNHLY, CDR2 FYNNEI. This CDR3 comprises 14 residues. The CDR3 bases are TGTGCCAGCAGTGCGACAGGGCAAACTCAGCCCCAGCATTTT. Translating gives CASSATGQTQPQHF.

V gene TRBV4-1 combines with J gene TRBJ1-2, with TRBD1 matching 7 bases. This CDR3 comprises 15 residues. V dropped 0 bases and J dropped 8; count of bases not matched to a gene: 9. Germline values: CDR1 MGHRA, CDR2 YSYEKL. The CDR3 DNA reads TGCGCCAGCAGCCAAGAACTAACAGGGGTAAAAGGCTACACCTTC. Protein: CASSQELTGVKGYTF.

This chain connects TRBV30 to TRBJ1-1; 7 bases fit TRBD1. The CDR3 is 13 amino acids. Germline V gene sequence: CDR1 GTSNPN, CDR2 SVGIG (reference sequence). Losses at the gene ends were 3 bases for V and 0 bases for J; bases not matched to a gene: 1. The CDR3 loop reads CAWRGQVNTEAFF. The CDR3 nucleotides read TGTGCCTGGAGAGGACAGGTGAACACTGAAGCTTTCTTT.

This chain connects TRBV7-3 to TRBJ2-1, with 8 bases that match TRBD2. Trimming cost V 4 bases and J 5 bases; bases outside gene matches: 4. This CDR3 comprises 14 residues. Germline CDR1 and CDR2: SGHTA and FQGTGA. The chain's CDR3 is CASSSGGSNNEQFF. DNA for the CDR3: TGTGCCAGCAGCTCGGGGGGGTCCAACAATGAGCAGTTCTTC. The variable domain in full, with the rest retrieved from reference TRBV7-3 and TRBJ2-1, is GAGVSQTPSNKVTEKGKYVELRCDPISGHTALYWYRQSLGQGPEFLIYFQGTGAADDSGLPNDRFFAVRPEGSVSTLKIQRTERGDSAVYLCASSSGGSNNEQFFGPGTRLTVL.

The chain uses TRBV7-3 and TRBJ2-7; 8 bases line up with TRBD1. J gave up 3 bases and V 4 bases, and 8 bases lay outside the gene matches. The CDR3 contains 15 residues. Germline-derived CDR1 and CDR2 are SGHTA and FQGTGA. The CDR3 bases are TGTGCCAGCAGCTCCCCAGGGGGCGGAATCTACGAGCAGTACTTC. Protein: CASSSPGGGIYEQYF.

The rearrangement joins TRBV9 to TRBJ1-3, with D uncertain. There are 13 residues in the CDR3. V dropped 7 bases and J dropped 4 bases, with 12 bases sitting between them. Germline lookup yields CDR1 SGDLS and CDR2 YYNGEE. The CDR3 protein is CASAPTPGNTIYF. For the CDR3, the DNA is TGTGCCAGCGCTCCAACTCCGGGAAACACCATATATTTT.

The chain carries TRBV9 and TRBJ2-2; 9 bases fit TRBD2. The CDR3 is 16 amino acids. Germline assignment: CDR1 SGDLS and CDR2 YYNGEE. V shed 2 bases and J 5 bases; nucleotides not matched to a gene: 7. CDR3 in amino acids: CASSVIAGVVTGELFF. In DNA form, the CDR3 reads TGTGCCAGCAGCGTGATAGCGGGAGTAGTAACCGGGGAGCTGTTTTTT.

This sequence joins TRBV7-6 and TRBJ2-5, with 9 bases fitting TRBD2. Per the germline V gene, CDR1 is SGHVS and CDR2 is FNYEAQ. V lost 1 base, J lost 4 bases, and 4 bases stayed unmatched. The CDR3 totals 15 residues. The CDR3 is CASSLELAGAETQYF. CDR3 bases: TGTGCCAGCAGCTTAGAGTTAGCGGGAGCAGAGACCCAGTACTTC.

V and J are TRBV11-1 and TRBJ2-5; the match to TRBD1 covers 7 bases. The CDR3 contains 15 residues. Germline V gene lookup returns CDR1 SGHAT and CDR2 FQDESV (reference sequence). With V trimmed by 5 bases and J by 6 bases, 12 bases remained unmatched. The CDR3 region is CASSLRGTEIKTQYF. CDR3 DNA sequence: TGTGCCAGCAGCCTAAGGGGGACAGAAATTAAGACCCAGTACTTC.

This clone was picked up a small number of times. The rearrangement uses TRBV6-5 and TRBJ2-6; unclear D gene. Deletions cut 1 base from V and 2 bases from J, with 6 bases between. Looked up from germline, CDR1 is MNHEY and CDR2 is SVGAGI. CDR3 length: 15 amino acids. This CDR3 reads CASSYFPAGANVLTF. CDR3 nucleotides: TGTGCCAGCAGTTACTTCCCCGCTGGGGCCAACGTCCTGACTTTC.

This chain joins TRBV7-9 and TRBJ1-1; 8 nucleotides match TRBD1. The J segment lost 8 bases and the V segment lost 5 bases, leaving 4 bases of the junction unmatched. Looked up from germline, CDR1 is SEHNR and CDR2 is FQNEAQ (reference sequence). The length of the CDR3 is 12 residues. The CDR3 DNA reads as TGTGCCAGCAGCCAGGACAGGGCCGAAGCTTTCTTT. This sequence encodes CASSQDRAEAFF.

The chain recombines TRBV10-3 with TRBJ2-7, with D uncertain. The V gene lost 6 bases and the J gene lost 3 bases, with 6 bases spanning the gap. The CDR3 contains 11 residues. Germline CDR1 and CDR2: ENHRY and SYGVKD. CDR3 sequence: CAISSGYEQYF. Written as DNA, the CDR3 is TGTGCCATCAGCTCCGGCTACGAGCAGTACTTC.

The table lists this clone with a few counts. The V call is TRBV19, the J call TRBJ1-5; D perhaps matches TRBD1 (6 bases). The V and J ends lost 6 bases and 0 bases respectively, with 15 bases between them. The CDR3 is 16 residues long. Germline assignment: CDR1 LNHDA and CDR2 SQIVND (reference sequence). CDR3 sequence (DNA): TGTGCCAGTAGCAGAAGGACAGTAATTAGCAATCAGCCCCAGCATTTT. Translated, it gives CASSRRTVISNQPQHF.

The chain uses TRBV18 and TRBJ2-1; 9 nucleotides line up with TRBD2. This CDR3 contains 17 residues. Germline CDR1 reads KGHSH; CDR2 reads LQKENI. V gave up 5 bases and J gave up 7 bases; unmatched junction bases: 15. The CDR3 here is CASSVRDAGGGHNEQFF. As DNA, the CDR3 is TGTGCCAGCTCAGTCCGAGATGCGGGAGGGGGACATAATGAGCAGTTCTTC.

In regard to this clone: This same CDR3 is encoded by further DNA sequences in the sample. The chain has TRBV29-1 and TRBJ2-7, with TRBD1 matching over 8 bases. In germline, CDR1 is SQVTM, CDR2 ANQGSEA. This CDR3 comprises 14 residues. V was pared by 6 bases and J by 0 bases, with 7 bases of the junction left unmatched. The CDR3 reads CSVTGTGGSYEQYF. Written as DNA, the CDR3 is TGCAGCGTAACCGGGACAGGTGGCTCCTACGAGCAGTACTTC.

This clone has more than one count but fewer than ten. V usage is TRBV30 and J usage is TRBJ2-2, with TRBD1 as a possible D gene (5 bases). Germline lookup yields CDR1 GTSNPN and CDR2 SVGIG (reference sequence). The CDR3 length is 14 residues. The ends were cut back, 0 bases at V and 7 bases at J, with 12 bases in the middle. The CDR3 DNA sequence: TGTGCCTGGAGTGTGCAGGGTAGAGGCGGGGAGCTGTTTTTT. Amino acids: CAWSVQGRGGELFF.

The V call is TRBV6-6, the J call TRBJ2-1; 10 bases align to TRBD2. V lost 7 bases and J lost 10; bases outside the gene matches: 7. This CDR3 has 13 residues. CDR1 and CDR2 from the germline V gene are MNHNY and SVGAGI (reference sequence). CDR3 in amino acids: CASTSGSGREQFF. Here the CDR3 DNA reads TGTGCCAGCACTAGCGGGAGTGGTAGGGAGCAGTTCTTC.

This clone was counted a few times. J is TRBJ2-5 and V is TRBV28, with TRBD2 matching 10 bases. CDR3 length equals 16 residues. The V and J ends lost 2 bases and 5 bases, in that order; junction bases with no gene match: 8. CDR1 and CDR2 (germline): MDHEN, SYDVKM. CDR3 DNA sequence: TGTGCCAGCAGTTTAAACCTAGCGGGAGTGACCGAGACCCAGTACTTC. Encoded protein: CASSLNLAGVTETQYF.

CDR3 sequence (DNA): TGCGCCAGCAGCTTGGGGGGACAGGGTGGCGACGAGCAGTACTTC. Translating it yields CASSLGGQGGDEQYF. The J gene is TRBJ2-7, the V gene TRBV5-1; 9 bases map to TRBD1. Germline CDR1 and CDR2: SGHRS and YFSETQ. J was trimmed by 5 bases and V by 0 bases; bases with no gene match: 6. The CDR3 length is 15 residues.

As DNA, the CDR3 is TGTGCCTGGAGTCTAGCGGCCCCTCCCCACAATGAGCAGTTCTTC. Protein sequence: CAWSLAAPPHNEQFF. The V call is TRBV30, the J call TRBJ2-1; 7 bases align to TRBD2. V gave up 2 bases and J gave up 5 bases; unmatched junction bases: 9. This CDR3 is 15 amino acids long. Germline-derived CDR1 and CDR2 are GTSNPN and SVGIG (reference sequence).

This clone was detected only a few times. The chain couples TRBV2 to TRBJ2-5, with D maybe TRBD2 (6 bases). The germline CDR1 and CDR2 sequences are SNHLY and FYNNEI. The CDR3 runs to 18 residues. Trimming pared 2 bases from V and 5 bases from J, leaving 24 bases between. This CDR3 reads CASSEMRALSGVGETQYF. The CDR3 region has the DNA TGTGCCAGCAGTGAAATGAGGGCCCTTAGCGGAGTAGGGGAGACCCAGTACTTC.

This clone was detected a few times. The chain joins TRBV28 to TRBJ2-3, with 7 nucleotides matching TRBD1. This CDR3 is built from 14 residues. Germline trimming cut 5 bases from V and 2 bases from J; bases unmatched to any gene: 4. The germline CDR1 and CDR2 sequences are MDHEN and SYDVKM. This CDR3 reads CASSVTGATDTQYF. The CDR3 DNA is TGTGCCAGCAGTGTCACAGGGGCCACAGATACGCAGTATTTT. Based on the CDR3 plus reference TRBV28 and TRBJ2-3, the full variable domain is DVKVTQSSRYLVKRTGEKVFLECVQDMDHENMFWYRQDPGLGLRLIYFSYDVKMKEKGDIPEGYSVSREKKERFSLILESASTNQTSMYLCASSVTGATDTQYFGPGTRLTVL.